The rows below give T cell receptor beta chains drawn from one sample of a study of blood T cell repertoires in COVID-19. The repertoire was sequenced with immunoSEQ multiplex PCR; TCRdb's copy has only in-frame clones and lacks some. Of 210,000 or so clones in the sample, about 84% were seen once. Sequenced sample: PBMCs or T cells enriched from blood (not recorded which). Receptors originate from a man aged 30 to 39 with acute COVID-19. Each CDR3 is given with its conserved first and last residue. The D gene is left open where the match is weak. The size entry is marked missing in some rows and otherwise reads once, few, many or a size class.

V: TRBV5-1
J: TRBJ2-5
size: -
D: -
DNA: TGCGCCAGCAGTCAAACACAGGGTCAAGAGACCCAGTACTTC
CDR3: CASSQTQGQETQYF

V: TRBV20-1
J: TRBJ1-4
size: few
D: -
DNA: TGCAGTGCTAGCAGGGGTGAAAAACTGTTTTTT
CDR3: CSASRGEKLFF

V: TRBV3-1/TRBV3-2
J: TRBJ2-3
size: -
D: TRBD2
DNA: TGTGCCAGCGGACGCGGGGGGCGCACAGATACGCAGTATTTT
CDR3: CASGRGGRTDTQYF

V: TRBV11-3
J: TRBJ2-2
size: -
D: -
DNA: TGTGCCAGCAGCTTAGGTATCTCCGGGGAGCTGTTTTTT
CDR3: CASSLGISGELFF

V: TRBV9
J: TRBJ1-1
size: -
D: -
DNA: TGTGCCAGCAGCGTAGGGTACGGGGGGACCACTGAAGCTTTCTTT
CDR3: CASSVGYGGTTEAFF

V: TRBV28
J: TRBJ1-2
size: -
D: -
DNA: TGTGCCAGCAACCCCGGGTCTTCGTATGGCTACACCTTC
CDR3: CASNPGSSYGYTF

V: TRBV6-5
J: TRBJ1-6
size: -
D: -
DNA: TGTGCCAGCACAGATCAGGGGCGATATAATTCACCCCTCCACTTT
CDR3: CASTDQGRYNSPLHF

V: TRBV7-3
J: TRBJ2-4
size: once
D: -
DNA: TGTGCCAGCAGCTTAGGGGAGGCAAACATTCAGTACTTC
CDR3: CASSLGEANIQYF

V: TRBV11-1
J: TRBJ2-5
size: -
D: -
DNA: TGTGCCAGCAGACCCTACAGGGACGAGACCCAGTACTTC
CDR3: CASRPYRDETQYF

V: TRBV5-6
J: TRBJ2-7
size: -
D: TRBD1
DNA: TGTGCCAGCAGCTTGGGTACCGGGACAGGGGCGAACGAGCAGTACTTC
CDR3: CASSLGTGTGANEQYF

V: TRBV5-5
J: TRBJ2-6
size: -
D: -
DNA: TGTGCCAGCACCCGGACACCAGACTCTGGGGCCAACGTCCTGACTTTC
CDR3: CASTRTPDSGANVLTF

V: TRBV28
J: TRBJ2-3
size: -
D: TRBD1
DNA: TGTGCCAGCACCTCAGGGGGACAGGGGGTATCGCAGTATTTT
CDR3: CASTSGGQGVSQYF

V: TRBV5-1
J: TRBJ2-5
size: -
D: TRBD1
DNA: TGCGCCAGCAGCTTACCGACAGGGAAAGAGACCCAGTACTTC
CDR3: CASSLPTGKETQYF

V: TRBV9
J: TRBJ2-1
size: -
D: -
DNA: TGTGCCAGCAGCGTAGGGGGACTGACTCTTCTCAATGAGCAGTTCTTC
CDR3: CASSVGGLTLLNEQFF

V: TRBV19
J: TRBJ1-2
size: -
D: -
DNA: TGTGCCAGTAGGCTAGGACAGTCTACTTCAGGCTACACCTTC
CDR3: CASRLGQSTSGYTF

V: TRBV9
J: TRBJ1-1
size: few
D: -
DNA: TGTGCCAGCAGCCCCCTCAGGGGAAAGAGTAGCACTGAAGCTTTCTTT
CDR3: CASSPLRGKSSTEAFF

V: TRBV2
J: TRBJ1-2
size: -
D: -
DNA: TGTGCCAGCACTTGGGACGGGGGTAGCTATGGCTACACCTTC
CDR3: CASTWDGGSYGYTF

V: TRBV12-1
J: TRBJ2-5
size: -
D: -
DNA: TGTGCCAGCAGCCTTCATCTTTCTCGACAGGGAGTACAAGAGACCCAGTACTTC
CDR3: CASSLHLSRQGVQETQYF

V: TRBV5-1
J: TRBJ1-4
size: -
D: -
DNA: TGCGCCAGCAGAGAGTCCCCAACTAATGAAAAACTGTTTTTT
CDR3: CASRESPTNEKLFF

V: TRBV5-4
J: TRBJ1-1
size: -
D: TRBD1
DNA: TGTGCCAGCAGCTTTACCGGGACAGGCGGAGCTTTCTTT
CDR3: CASSFTGTGGAFF

V: TRBV25-1
J: TRBJ1-4
size: few
D: -
DNA: TGTGCCAGCAGTGAAGTTAACTCCCTTGGGGACACAGAAAAACTGTTTTTT
CDR3: CASSEVNSLGDTEKLFF

V: TRBV30
J: TRBJ1-2
size: few
D: -
DNA: TGTGCCTGGACCGGGGGGGGCTATGGCTACACCTTC
CDR3: CAWTGGGYGYTF

V: TRBV5-1
J: TRBJ2-7
size: few
D: -
DNA: TGCGCCAGCACTCGGTCAGGAAACTCCTACGAGCAGTACTTC
CDR3: CASTRSGNSYEQYF

V: TRBV10-2
J: TRBJ2-7
size: -
D: -
DNA: TGCGCCAGCAGTGTTAACGGCTACGAGCAGTACTTC
CDR3: CASSVNGYEQYF

V: TRBV25-1
J: TRBJ2-1
size: -
D: TRBD2
DNA: TGTGCCAGCAGTGAATTTATAGCGGGCCAATACAATGAGCAGTTCTTC
CDR3: CASSEFIAGQYNEQFF

V: TRBV3-1/TRBV3-2
J: TRBJ2-2
size: -
D: -
DNA: TGTGCCAGCAGCCAAGCTAGCGGGGAGCTGTTTTTT
CDR3: CASSQASGELFF

V: TRBV7-9
J: TRBJ1-5
size: once
D: TRBD1
DNA: TGTGCCAGCAGCTCCCTCACAGGGGTCAATCAGCCCCAGCATTTT
CDR3: CASSSLTGVNQPQHF

V: TRBV4-1
J: TRBJ2-1
size: -
D: -
DNA: TGCGCCAGCAGCCCTCCCAATCCCGAACTGTTCTTC
CDR3: CASSPPNPELFF

V: TRBV6-5
J: TRBJ1-2
size: -
D: -
DNA: TGTGCCAGCAGTTACTCGACGGGTGGCGGCTACACCTTC
CDR3: CASSYSTGGGYTF

V: TRBV28
J: TRBJ1-5
size: -
D: TRBD1
DNA: TGTGCCAGCAGCCCGAGATCATCGGGACAGGCTCTAGAGCATTTT
CDR3: CASSPRSSGQALEHF

V: TRBV13
J: TRBJ2-7
size: -
D: -
DNA: TGTGCCAGCAGCCGACGGGGGGCCTCTGGAGAGCAGTACTTC
CDR3: CASSRRGASGEQYF

V: TRBV28
J: TRBJ1-1
size: once
D: TRBD1
DNA: TGTGCCAGCAACCGCAGGGGGGCGAACACTGAAGCTTTCTTT
CDR3: CASNRRGANTEAFF

V: TRBV5-1
J: TRBJ1-1
size: -
D: -
DNA: TGCGCCAGCAGCTGGGGAGGGACCAACACTGAAGCTTTCTTT
CDR3: CASSWGGTNTEAFF

V: TRBV19
J: TRBJ2-3
size: few
D: -
DNA: TGTGCCAGTAGTATGGGGCAGAGGACAGATACGCAGTATTTT
CDR3: CASSMGQRTDTQYF

V: TRBV7-2
J: TRBJ1-2
size: -
D: TRBD1
DNA: TGTGCCAGCAGCTCCGGGACAGGATACGGTGGCTACACCTTC
CDR3: CASSSGTGYGGYTF

V: TRBV27
J: TRBJ1-4
size: -
D: TRBD1
DNA: TGTGCCAGCAGTTTCCCAGGGGGCGGCAATGAAAAACTGTTTTTT
CDR3: CASSFPGGGNEKLFF

V: TRBV6-1
J: TRBJ1-2
size: few
D: TRBD1
DNA: TGTGCCAGCAGTGAAAATTCAGGGGGCAACTATGGCTACACCTTC
CDR3: CASSENSGGNYGYTF

V: TRBV28
J: TRBJ2-3
size: few
D: TRBD2
DNA: TGTGCCAGCAGTTTAGAAAGCGGGGGGGCGATGGGAGATACGCAGTATTTT
CDR3: CASSLESGGAMGDTQYF

V: TRBV6-5
J: TRBJ2-3
size: -
D: TRBD2
DNA: TGTGCCAGCAGCAGACTAGCGGCCATCACAGATACGCAGTATTTT
CDR3: CASSRLAAITDTQYF

V: TRBV5-4
J: TRBJ2-2
size: -
D: TRBD2
DNA: TGTGCCAGCAGGCTAGCGGGGGGGCAAACCGGGGAGCTGTTTTTT
CDR3: CASRLAGGQTGELFF

V: TRBV5-6
J: TRBJ1-6
size: -
D: TRBD1
DNA: TGTGCCAGCAGCTTGTATCATGGACAGGGGGCTTCACCCCTCCACTTT
CDR3: CASSLYHGQGASPLHF

V: TRBV5-1
J: TRBJ2-3
size: -
D: TRBD1
DNA: TGCGCCAGCAGCTTGGAAGGGGGCAGGGCAGATACGCAGTATTTT
CDR3: CASSLEGGRADTQYF

V: TRBV27
J: TRBJ2-2
size: -
D: TRBD2
DNA: TGTGCCAGCAGTTTTTTCGGGGGGGACACCGGGGAGCTGTTTTTT
CDR3: CASSFFGGDTGELFF

V: TRBV28
J: TRBJ2-5
size: few
D: TRBD1
DNA: TGTGCCAGCAGTTTCCGGGACAGGGGGGGAGAGACCCAGTACTTC
CDR3: CASSFRDRGGETQYF

V: TRBV2
J: TRBJ1-2
size: -
D: TRBD1
DNA: TGTGCCAGCAGGACAGGGCTTAACTATGGCTACACCTTC
CDR3: CASRTGLNYGYTF

V: TRBV28
J: TRBJ1-1
size: -
D: -
DNA: TGTGCCAGCAGTCCCCCAGGGCAGGCTGTTGAAGCTTTCTTT
CDR3: CASSPPGQAVEAFF

V: TRBV2
J: TRBJ1-5
size: -
D: TRBD1
DNA: TGTGCCAGCAGTGAAGGGACAGGGTTAGCTGATAGCAATCAGCCCCAGCATTTT
CDR3: CASSEGTGLADSNQPQHF

V: TRBV10-1
J: TRBJ1-1
size: -
D: -
DNA: TGCGCCAGCAGTGAGCAGGAGCAGGGGTTCGGGAAAGCTTTCTTT
CDR3: CASSEQEQGFGKAFF

V: TRBV2
J: TRBJ2-2
size: -
D: -
DNA: TGTGCCAGCGGACGCCATGGGGGCCCCGGGGAGCTGTTTTTT
CDR3: CASGRHGGPGELFF

V: TRBV5-5
J: TRBJ1-5
size: -
D: -
DNA: TGTGCCAGCAGCTTGCAGGGGAGTCTTGGGCCCCAGCATTTT
CDR3: CASSLQGSLGPQHF

V: TRBV6-5
J: TRBJ1-2
size: -
D: -
DNA: TGTGCCAGCAGTCGCTTGGTGGAGGACAACTATGGCTACACCTTC
CDR3: CASSRLVEDNYGYTF

V: TRBV7-9
J: TRBJ1-3
size: -
D: TRBD1
DNA: TGTGCCAGCAGCTTAAGTAGGACAGGTGGAAACACCATATATTTT
CDR3: CASSLSRTGGNTIYF

V: TRBV9
J: TRBJ1-1
size: -
D: -
DNA: TGTGCCAGCAGCGTAGGCCCTACCAACACTGAAGCTTTCTTT
CDR3: CASSVGPTNTEAFF

V: TRBV5-6
J: TRBJ1-2
size: once
D: -
DNA: TGTGCCAGCAGCGTGACGGGTGGCTACACCTTC
CDR3: CASSVTGGYTF

V: TRBV28
J: TRBJ1-2
size: -
D: -
DNA: TGTGCCAGCGGCCAGATTTATGGCTACACCTTC
CDR3: CASGQIYGYTF

V: TRBV27
J: TRBJ1-4
size: -
D: -
DNA: TGTGCCAGCAGTCGCCGGCGGGGGAAAAATGAAAAACTGTTTTTT
CDR3: CASSRRRGKNEKLFF

V: TRBV5-1
J: TRBJ2-7
size: -
D: TRBD2
DNA: TGCGCCAGCAGCCCAAGCGGGACCGTTCACTACGAGCAGTACTTC
CDR3: CASSPSGTVHYEQYF